This entry describes one T cell receptor (beta chain). Antigen unknown. This sample was included in a study of CD8 T cells in Susac syndrome. Across the study: The sequenced Susac syndrome patients included about six who had clinically active disease and under 10 who were in remission. Findings of the study overall: No clonal expansion appeared among CD4+ T cells in Susac patients.

From blood CD8+ and CD4+ T cells, TCR beta sequences were generated. Random hexamers primed reverse transcription of about 0.45 to 1 ug RNA. TCRdb ran MiXCR on the immunoSEQ multiplex PCR reads and lists one entry per CDR3 protein. The repertoire holds tens of thousands of distinct CDR3 sequences, with 85% to 95% as singletons. Sequenced: CD4+ T cells from PBMCs. This receptor was identified in a human donor with Susac syndrome.

CDR3 amino acids: CASSLMLAGGAQYF. In nucleotides, the CDR3 is TGTGCCAGCAGTTTGATGCTAGCGGGGGGGGCCCAGTACTTC. The V call is TRBV12-3 or TRBV12-4, the J call TRBJ2-5; 12 bases match TRBD2. CDR3 size: 14 residues. The J segment lost 9 bases and the V segment lost 3 bases, leaving 5 bases of the junction unmatched.